One T cell receptor (beta chain) is described in this entry. Its cognate antigen is unknown. This sample was taken from a study of T cell responses to AZD1222 COVID-19 vaccine. Study at large: Second-dose recipients at about 4 or about 12 weeks were treated as one pooled group. Study-level findings and limits: In the spike-specific TCR repertoire, nearly half reportedly target unmutated variant regions.

Produced via immunoSEQ multiplex PCR; TCRdb's table is partial and in-frame only. The sample shows under 200,000 clones, about 92% of them seen only once. V lost 6 bases and J lost 0, with 14 bases in between. This CDR3 has 16 residues. In germline, CDR1 is KGHSH, CDR2 LQKENI. The chain carries TRBV18 and TRBJ1-4; no reliable D call. The sequences come from peripheral blood, collected on day 0 of AZD1222 vaccination. The receptor's source is an adult in good health. In DNA, the CDR3 is TGTGCCAGCTCGCCCGGGGTTACTGCAACTAATGAAAAACTGTTTTTT. Protein sequence: CASSPGVTATNEKLFF.